This entry describes one T cell receptor beta chain. What it binds is unknown. This sample stems from a study of T-cell memory formation after mild COVID-19. Study-level information: Most TCR clusters belonged to a single donor. Overall study findings and caveats: Pre-infection memory already had some responding clones, implying cross-reactive memory joined.

The length of the CDR3 is 15 residues. The germline V gene has CDR1 MGHRA and CDR2 YSYEKL. Trimming pared 1 base from V and 3 bases from J, leaving 12 bases between. Using constant-segment primers, 5'RACE produced TCR alpha and TCR beta cDNA libraries carrying sample barcodes and UMIs. TCRdb re-called the 5' RACE reads with MiXCR, one entry per CDR3 protein. Here the sample spans about 290,000 distinct CDR3 sequences, roughly 18% being singletons. Sequenced: PBMCs or a T cell subset sorted from them (not recorded which). The J gene is TRBJ1-2, the V gene TRBV4-1, with D perhaps matching TRBD1 (5 bases). The clonotype was recovered from a man between 18 and 35 years old who had mild COVID-19 (a few samples of this study predate the infection). Cell type and time point are not known. CDR3 coding DNA: TGCGCCAGCAGCCAAGGAAATACGGGGGACTATGGCTACACCTTC. It translates to CASSQGNTGDYGYTF.